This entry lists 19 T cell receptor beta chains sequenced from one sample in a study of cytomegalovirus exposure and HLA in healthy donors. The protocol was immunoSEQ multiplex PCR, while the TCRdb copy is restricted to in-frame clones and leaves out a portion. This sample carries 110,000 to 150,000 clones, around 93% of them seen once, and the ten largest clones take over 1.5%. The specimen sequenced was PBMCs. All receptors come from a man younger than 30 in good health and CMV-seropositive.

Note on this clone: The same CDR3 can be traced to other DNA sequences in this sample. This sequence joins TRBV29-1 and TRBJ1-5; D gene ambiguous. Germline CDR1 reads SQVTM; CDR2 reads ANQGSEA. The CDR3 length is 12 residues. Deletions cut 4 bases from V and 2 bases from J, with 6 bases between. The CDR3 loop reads CSVGSGNQPQHF. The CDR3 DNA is TGCAGCGTTGGGTCAGGCAATCAGCCCCAGCATTTT.

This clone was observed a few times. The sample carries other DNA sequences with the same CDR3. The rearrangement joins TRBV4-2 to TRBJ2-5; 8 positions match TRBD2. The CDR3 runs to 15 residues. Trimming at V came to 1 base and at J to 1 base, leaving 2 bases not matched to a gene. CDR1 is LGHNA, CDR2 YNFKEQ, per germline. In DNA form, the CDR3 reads TGTGCCAGCAGCCAAGGAACTAGCGGCCAAGAGACCCAGTACTTC. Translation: CASSQGTSGQETQYF.

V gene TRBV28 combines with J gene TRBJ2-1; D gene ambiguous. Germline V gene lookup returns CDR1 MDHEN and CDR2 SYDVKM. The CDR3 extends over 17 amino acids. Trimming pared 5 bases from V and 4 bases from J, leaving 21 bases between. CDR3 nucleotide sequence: TGTGCCAGCAGTGATACGGTTGGCGGAGAACTGTACAATGAGCAGTTCTTC. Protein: CASSDTVGGELYNEQFF.

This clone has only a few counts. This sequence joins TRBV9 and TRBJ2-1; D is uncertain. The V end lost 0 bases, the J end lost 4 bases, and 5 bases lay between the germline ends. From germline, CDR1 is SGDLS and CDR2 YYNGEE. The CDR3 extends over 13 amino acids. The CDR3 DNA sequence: TGTGCCAGCAGCGTAGGAGAATACAATGAGCAGTTCTTC. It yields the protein CASSVGEYNEQFF.

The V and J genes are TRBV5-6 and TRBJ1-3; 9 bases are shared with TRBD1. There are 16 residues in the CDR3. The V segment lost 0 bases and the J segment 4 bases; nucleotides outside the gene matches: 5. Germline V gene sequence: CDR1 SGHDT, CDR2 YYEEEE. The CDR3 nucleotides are TGTGCCAGCAGCTTGGGACAGGGGGTTGTCGGAAACACCATATATTTT. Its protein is CASSLGQGVVGNTIYF.

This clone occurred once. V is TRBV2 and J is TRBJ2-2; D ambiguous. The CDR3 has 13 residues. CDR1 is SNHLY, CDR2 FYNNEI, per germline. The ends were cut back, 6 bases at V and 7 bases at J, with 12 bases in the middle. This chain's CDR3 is CASSPVRVGELFF. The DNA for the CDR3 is TGTGCCAGCAGCCCCGTTCGAGTCGGGGAGCTGTTTTTT.

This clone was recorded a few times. CDR3 sequence (DNA): TGTGCCAGCAGTTTAGAGTACGAGCAGTACTTC. It specifies CASSLEYEQYF. This chain joins TRBV28 and TRBJ2-7; the D is unclear. Looked up from germline, CDR1 is MDHEN and CDR2 is SYDVKM. The CDR3 runs to 11 residues. V was cut by 2 bases and J by 4 bases, with 3 bases left in between.

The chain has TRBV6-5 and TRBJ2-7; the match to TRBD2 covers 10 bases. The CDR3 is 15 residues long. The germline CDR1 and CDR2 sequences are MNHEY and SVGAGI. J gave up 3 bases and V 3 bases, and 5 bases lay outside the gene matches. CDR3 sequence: CASSYSGTSDYEQYF. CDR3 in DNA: TGTGCCAGCAGTTATTCCGGGACTAGCGACTACGAGCAGTACTTC.

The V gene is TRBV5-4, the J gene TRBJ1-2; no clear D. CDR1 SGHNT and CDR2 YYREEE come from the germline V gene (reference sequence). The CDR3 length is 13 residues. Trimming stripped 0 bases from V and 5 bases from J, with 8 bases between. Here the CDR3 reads CASSLVADYGYTF. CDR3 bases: TGTGCCAGCAGCTTGGTGGCGGATTATGGCTACACCTTC.

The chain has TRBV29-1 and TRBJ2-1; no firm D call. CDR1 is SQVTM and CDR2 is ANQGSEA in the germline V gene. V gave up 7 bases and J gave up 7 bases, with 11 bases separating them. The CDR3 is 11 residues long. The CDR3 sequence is CSATLLNEQFF. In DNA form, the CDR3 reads TGCAGCGCCACTTTACTTAATGAGCAGTTCTTC.

The CDR3 reads CASSLGAGQNQPQHF. CDR3 in DNA: TGTGCCAGCAGCTTAGGGGCAGGCCAGAATCAGCCCCAGCATTTT. This chain links TRBV7-6 with TRBJ1-5; D is ambiguous. Germline V lookup: CDR1 SGHVS, CDR2 FNYEAQ. The V and J ends lost 1 base and 4 bases respectively, with 11 bases between them. This CDR3 is built from 15 residues.

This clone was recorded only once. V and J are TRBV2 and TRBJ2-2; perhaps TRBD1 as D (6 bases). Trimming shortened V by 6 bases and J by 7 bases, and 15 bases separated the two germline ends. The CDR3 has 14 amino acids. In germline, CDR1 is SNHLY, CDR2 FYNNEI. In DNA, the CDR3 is TGTGCCAGCAGCATCCAGGGGAGCGGCGGGGAGCTGTTTTTT. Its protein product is CASSIQGSGGELFF.

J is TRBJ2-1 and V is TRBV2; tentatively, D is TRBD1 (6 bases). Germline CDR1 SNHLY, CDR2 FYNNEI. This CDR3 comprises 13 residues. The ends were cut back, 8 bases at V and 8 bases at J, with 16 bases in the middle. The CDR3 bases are TGTGCCAGCGGCAGGGGCTTTAGCGATGAGCAGTTCTTC. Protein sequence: CASGRGFSDEQFF.

The CDR3, as DNA: TGCGCCAGCAGTCAATCCTACCTCTTCGTGGACAGGAATAGCAATCAGCCCCAGCATTTT. It encodes CASSQSYLFVDRNSNQPQHF. The V call is TRBV23-1, the J call TRBJ1-5, with 7 bases matching TRBD1. TRBV23-1 is reported as an ORF; its role is uncertain. The ends lost 0 bases at V and 0 bases at J; junction bases unmatched: 14. This CDR3 has 20 amino acids.

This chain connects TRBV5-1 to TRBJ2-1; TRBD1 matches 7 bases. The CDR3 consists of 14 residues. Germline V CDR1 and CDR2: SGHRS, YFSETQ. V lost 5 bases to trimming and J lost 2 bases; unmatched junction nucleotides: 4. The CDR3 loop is CASSWDSTYNEQFF. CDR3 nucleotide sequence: TGCGCCAGCAGTTGGGACAGTACCTACAATGAGCAGTTCTTC.

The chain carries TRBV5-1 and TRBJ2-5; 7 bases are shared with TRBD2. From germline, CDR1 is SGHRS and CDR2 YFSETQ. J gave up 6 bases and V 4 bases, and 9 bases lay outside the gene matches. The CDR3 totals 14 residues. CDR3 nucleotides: TGCGCCAGCAGCCTGGGCGGGACTACCCAGACCCAGTACTTC. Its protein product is CASSLGGTTQTQYF.

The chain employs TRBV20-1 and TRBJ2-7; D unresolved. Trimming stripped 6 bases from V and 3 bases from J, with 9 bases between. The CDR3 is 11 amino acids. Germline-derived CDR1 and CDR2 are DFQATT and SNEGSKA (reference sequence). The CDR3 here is CSAQVRYEQYF. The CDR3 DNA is TGCAGTGCGCAGGTACGCTACGAGCAGTACTTC.

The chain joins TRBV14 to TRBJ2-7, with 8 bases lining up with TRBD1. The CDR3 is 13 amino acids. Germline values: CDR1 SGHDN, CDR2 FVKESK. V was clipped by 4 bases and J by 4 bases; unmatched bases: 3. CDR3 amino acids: CASSLDREYEQYF. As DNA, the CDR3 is TGTGCCAGCAGCCTGGACAGGGAATACGAGCAGTACTTC.

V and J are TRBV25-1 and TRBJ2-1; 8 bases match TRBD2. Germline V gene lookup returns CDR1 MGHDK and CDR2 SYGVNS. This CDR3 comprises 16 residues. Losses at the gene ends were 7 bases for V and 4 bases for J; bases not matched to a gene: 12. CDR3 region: CASKPLAETIYNEQFF. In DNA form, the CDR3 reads TGTGCCAGCAAACCACTAGCGGAAACGATATACAATGAGCAGTTCTTC.